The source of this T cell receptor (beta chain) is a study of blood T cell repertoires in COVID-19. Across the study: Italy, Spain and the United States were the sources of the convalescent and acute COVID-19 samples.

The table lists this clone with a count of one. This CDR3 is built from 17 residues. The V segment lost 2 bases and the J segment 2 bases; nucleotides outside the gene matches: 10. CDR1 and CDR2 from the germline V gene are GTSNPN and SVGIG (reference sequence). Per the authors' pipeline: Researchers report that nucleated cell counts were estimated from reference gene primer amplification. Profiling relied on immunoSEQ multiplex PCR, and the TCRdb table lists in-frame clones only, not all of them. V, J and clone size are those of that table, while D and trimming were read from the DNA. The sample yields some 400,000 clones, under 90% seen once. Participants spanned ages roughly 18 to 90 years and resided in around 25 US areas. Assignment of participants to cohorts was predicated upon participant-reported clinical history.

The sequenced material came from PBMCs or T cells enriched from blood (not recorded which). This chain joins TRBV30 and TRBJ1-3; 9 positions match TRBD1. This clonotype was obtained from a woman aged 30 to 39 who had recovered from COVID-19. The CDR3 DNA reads TGTGCCTGGAGTCTAGTCCCGGGACAGGGAGCTGGAAACACCATATATTTT. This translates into CAWSLVPGQGAGNTIYF.